This entry describes one T cell receptor beta chain. The sample belongs to a study of cytomegalovirus exposure and HLA in healthy donors. The table came from immunoSEQ multiplex PCR; TCRdb's copy has only in-frame clones and leaves some out. The sample consists of under 75,000 clones, 95% to 97% of them appearing once. The CDR3 length is 15 residues. The V end was cut by 4 bases, the J end by 1 base, with 14 bases between. Germline CDR1 SGHNT, CDR2 YYREEE (reference sequence). The J gene is TRBJ1-1, the V gene TRBV5-4; D might be TRBD1 (6 bases). The source is a woman younger than 30 in good health and CMV-seronegative. Sequencing was done on a sample of PBMCs. CDR3 bases: TGTGCCAGCAGCATCCGGACAGCCACGAACACTGAAGCTTTCTTT. Its protein is CASSIRTATNTEAFF.